Below, 22 T cell receptor beta chains from the same sample are listed, as sequenced in a study of cytomegalovirus exposure and HLA in healthy donors. In the PCR, 60 Vbeta and 13 Jbeta primers were used. Generated by immunoSEQ multiplex PCR, the TCRdb table keeps only in-frame clones and is missing some. The data contain roughly 190,000 clones, approximately 84% of them singletons. The sample was PBMCs. These receptors were collected from a man between 50 and 59 years old in good health and CMV-seronegative.

V usage is TRBV27 and J usage is TRBJ1-1; 7 bases are a match to TRBD1. The CDR3 runs 20 residues. The germline gives CDR1 MNHEY, CDR2 SMNVEV (reference sequence). After removal of 5 bases from V and 1 base from J, the junction contained 22 bases not matched to a gene. For the CDR3, the DNA is TGTGCCAGCAGTAGTACCCTTGGGGCAAGGGACAGACTAGGGAACACTGAAGCTTTCTTT. Amino acid sequence: CASSSTLGARDRLGNTEAFF.

V and J are TRBV5-7 and TRBJ1-2; maybe TRBD1 (6 bases). TRBV5-7 is flagged as an ORF with uncertain function. Deletions cut 4 bases from V and 0 bases from J, with 13 bases between. CDR3 size: 15 residues. The CDR3 DNA is TGTGCCAGCAGCATTCCGCAGGGGCCTAACTATGGCTACACCTTC. It codes for CASSIPQGPNYGYTF.

This chain joins TRBV7-3 and TRBJ2-3; unclear D gene. Germline values: CDR1 SGHTA, CDR2 FQGTGA. The CDR3 extends over 14 amino acids. V was trimmed by 5 bases and J by 3 bases, leaving 12 bases between them. The CDR3 sequence: CASSPSPVTDTQYF. DNA for the CDR3: TGTGCCAGCAGCCCCTCCCCAGTTACAGATACGCAGTATTTT.

V and J are TRBV7-8 and TRBJ1-5; D possibly corresponds to TRBD1 (5 bases). The CDR3 has 17 amino acids. CDR1 and CDR2 from the germline V gene are SGHVS and FQNEAQ. With 4 bases removed from V and 5 bases from J, the gap between germline ends came to 21 bases. DNA of the CDR3: TGTGCCAGCAGCTCGGGCCCAGGGATCTTACCTCATCAGCCCCAGCATTTT. Protein: CASSSGPGILPHQPQHF.

The chain combines TRBV10-3 with TRBJ1-3; D is unresolved. Germline-derived CDR1 and CDR2 are ENHRY and SYGVKD. Deletions cut 7 bases from V and 4 bases from J, with 11 bases between. This CDR3 comprises 13 residues. CDR3 protein: CAINDRPGNTIYF. In DNA form, the CDR3 reads TGTGCCATCAATGACCGTCCGGGAAACACCATATATTTT.

This clone is medium-sized in the sample. This chain joins TRBV7-6 and TRBJ1-4; no clear D. CDR3 size: 16 residues. Germline V gene lookup returns CDR1 SGHVS and CDR2 FNYEAQ. V was cut by 6 bases and J by 0 bases, with 14 bases left in between. The CDR3 reads CASRSTGGATNEKLFF. Written as DNA, the CDR3 is TGTGCCAGCAGATCTACGGGAGGCGCAACTAATGAAAAACTGTTTTTT.

J is TRBJ2-7 and V is TRBV4-1, with a possible D match to TRBD1 (6 bases). Trimming pared 1 base from V and 5 bases from J, leaving 12 bases between. From germline, CDR1 is MGHRA and CDR2 YSYEKL. The CDR3 covers 14 residues. The CDR3 coding sequence is TGCGCCAGCAGCCAAGTTAGCAGGGGCGACGAGCAGTACTTC. Protein sequence: CASSQVSRGDEQYF.

With regard to this clone: A read error may produce the germline difference seen at one junction end. The chain recombines TRBV7-9 with TRBJ1-2, with D maybe TRBD1 (5 bases). The CDR3 is 14 residues long. CDR1 SEHNR and CDR2 FQNEAQ come from the germline V gene (reference sequence). CDR3 loop: CSSSLTQGNYGYTF. The CDR3 nucleotides read TGTTCCAGCAGCTTAACGCAGGGCAACTATGGCTACACCTTC.

The chain uses TRBV9 and TRBJ2-5, with a tentative D call TRBD2 (7 bases). With 3 bases removed from V and 0 bases from J, the gap between germline ends came to 21 bases. The CDR3 spans 18 residues. CDR1 is SGDLS and CDR2 is YYNGEE in the germline V gene. The CDR3 reads CASSAGGLSLPYQETQYF. The CDR3 DNA reads TGTGCCAGCAGCGCGGGGGGCCTGAGCTTACCTTACCAAGAGACCCAGTACTTC.

The gene calls are TRBV21-1 and TRBJ2-4; the listed D gene, TRBD2, was not tested against the DNA. TRBV21-1 is termed a pseudogene. The CDR3 extends over 15 amino acids. CDR3 region: CASSKARPGCTIQYF. CDR3 sequence (DNA): TGTGCCAGCAGCAAAGCCAGACCGGGGTGCACCATTCAGTACTTC.

This chain connects TRBV6-5 to TRBJ2-3, with 7 nucleotides matching TRBD1. Germline lookup yields CDR1 MNHEY and CDR2 SVGAGI. After removal of 2 bases from V and 5 bases from J, the junction contained 4 bases not matched to a gene. This CDR3 is 14 amino acids long. The DNA of the CDR3 is TGTGCCAGCAGTTACCGACAGGGTGAAGATACGCAGTATTTT. Its translation: CASSYRQGEDTQYF.

The gene calls are TRBV10-3 and TRBJ2-7; possible D gene TRBD2, 6 bases. This CDR3 is built from 16 residues. V was shortened by 0 bases and J by 2 bases, with 14 bases between the two germline ends. Germline V gives CDR1 ENHRY, CDR2 SYGVKD. Written as DNA, the CDR3 is TGTGCCATCAGTGAGTCCGGGGGAATTCTGCCCTACGAGCAGTACTTC. Amino acids: CAISESGGILPYEQYF.

V and J are TRBV5-8 and TRBJ1-5; D might be TRBD1 (6 bases). The CDR3 spans 15 residues. With 0 bases removed from V and 3 bases from J, the gap between germline ends came to 10 bases. Germline V gene data show CDR1 as SGHTS and CDR2 as YDEGEE. The CDR3 region is CASSLGGGLNQPQHF. The CDR3, as DNA: TGTGCCAGCAGCTTGGGGGGGGGCCTCAATCAGCCCCAGCATTTT.

The J gene is TRBJ1-1, the V gene TRBV19; D uncertain. Deletions cut 0 bases from V and 1 base from J, with 12 bases between. Germline CDR1 is LNHDA and CDR2 is SQIVND (reference sequence). CDR3 length: 16 amino acids. The CDR3 sequence: CASSIDLPAGNTEAFF. The CDR3 nucleotides read TGTGCCAGTAGTATAGATCTCCCGGCGGGGAACACTGAAGCTTTCTTT. Complete variable domain (other parts from reference TRBV19 and TRBJ1-1): DGGITQSPKYLFRKEGQNVTLSCEQNLNHDAMYWYRQDPGQGLRLIYYSQIVNDFQKGDIAEGYSVSREKKESFPLTVTSAQKNPTAFYLCASSIDLPAGNTEAFFGQGTRLTVV.

The V gene is TRBV10-2, the J gene TRBJ2-1; TRBD2 matches at 13 bases. The CDR3 has 14 amino acids. Trimming removed 9 bases from V and 10 bases from J; junction bases left unmatched: 9. CDR1 and CDR2 (germline): WSHSY, SAAADI. This chain's CDR3 is CASKLAGGNNEQFF. The DNA of the CDR3 is TGCGCCAGTAAACTAGCGGGGGGGAATAACGAGCAGTTCTTC.

The chain carries TRBV6-5 and TRBJ1-3; 7 nucleotides align to TRBD1. Germline assignment: CDR1 MNHEY and CDR2 SVGAGI. Trimming at V came to 4 bases and at J to 2 bases, leaving 2 bases not matched to a gene. This CDR3 has 14 amino acids. Here the CDR3 DNA reads TGTGCCAGCAGTTTAGGGACAGCTGGAAACACCATATATTTT. Translation gives CASSLGTAGNTIYF.

In this sample, this clone turned up once. The chain carries TRBV7-8 and TRBJ1-6, with D perhaps TRBD1 (6 bases). The CDR3 spans 15 residues. Looked up from germline, CDR1 is SGHVS and CDR2 is FQNEAQ. With 5 bases removed from V and 8 bases from J, the gap between germline ends came to 16 bases. The CDR3 reads CASSPRTETHSPLHF. The CDR3 coding sequence is TGTGCCAGCAGCCCACGGACAGAAACTCATTCACCCCTCCACTTT. The full variable domain, its missing parts supplied by reference TRBV7-8 and TRBJ1-6, is GAGVSQSPRYKVAKRGQDVALRCDPISGHVSLFWYQQALGQGPEFLTYFQNEAQLDKSGLPSDRFFAERPEGSVSTLKIQRTQQEDSAVYLCASSPRTETHSPLHFGNGTRLTVT.

This clone was seen only once. This rearrangement joins TRBV12-5 to TRBJ2-7; TRBD1 might be the D (6 bases). Germline V gene sequence: CDR1 LGHNT, CDR2 FRNRAP. This CDR3 comprises 15 residues. V lost 1 base and J 0 bases, leaving 10 bases between the germline ends. As DNA, the CDR3 is TGTGCTAGTGGTTTGGCGAACAGGGCCTCCTACGAGCAGTACTTC. Translating gives CASGLANRASYEQYF.

The chain combines TRBV5-8 with TRBJ1-6; 7 bases are a match to TRBD1. This CDR3 region has 13 residues. Per germline, CDR1 SGHTS and CDR2 YDEGEE. J was trimmed by 7 bases and V by 4 bases; bases with no gene match: 2. In nucleotides, the CDR3 is TGTGCCAGCAGCAGACAGGGAAATTCACCCCTCCACTTT. Amino acids: CASSRQGNSPLHF.

The rearrangement joins TRBV12-5 to TRBJ1-2; 7 bases fit TRBD1. Germline V gives CDR1 LGHNT, CDR2 FRNRAP. The CDR3 totals 11 residues. V shed 9 bases and J 3 bases; nucleotides not matched to a gene: 1. This CDR3 reads CASGTDYGYTF. For the CDR3, the DNA is TGTGCTAGCGGGACAGACTATGGCTACACCTTC.

The V and J genes are TRBV11-2 and TRBJ1-5, with D possibly being TRBD1 (5 bases). CDR1 is SGHAT and CDR2 is FQNNGV in the germline V gene. The CDR3 sequence is 15 residues long. Between the trimmed V and J ends, which lost 5 bases and 0 bases, there was a span of 11 bases. Written as DNA, the CDR3 is TGTGCCAGCAGCGCGGGGACGGTTAGCAATCAGCCCCAGCATTTT. This sequence encodes CASSAGTVSNQPQHF.

The rearrangement joins TRBV6-1 to TRBJ2-6; TRBD1 matches 7 bases. This CDR3 comprises 17 residues. Looked up from germline, CDR1 is MNHNS and CDR2 is SASEGT. The J segment lost 0 bases and the V segment lost 4 bases, leaving 6 bases of the junction unmatched. Here the CDR3 DNA reads TGTGCCAGCAGTGGACAGGGCCTCCGCTCTGGGGCCAACGTCCTGACTTTC. Translating it yields CASSGQGLRSGANVLTF.